The TCR beta chain described here comes from a study of T cell responses to AZD1222 COVID-19 vaccine. Sequenced by immunoSEQ multiplex PCR; TCRdb stores in-frame clones only, minus some. The sample lists under 200,000 clones, 85% to 95% seen once, with around 3.8% in the top ten. Concerning this clone: Its antigen is not identified.

CDR3 length equals 14 residues. Trimming left V 5 bases short and J 0 bases short, with 8 bases between. Germline lookup yields CDR1 LGHDT and CDR2 YNNKEL (reference sequence). Study conclusions and caveats: Across the whole spike, CD4 TCRs peaked at regions 160-218 and 743-854. The repertoires were collected only after the peak T cell response. Mostly white British, mostly female donors; authors suggested clonal diversity may be underestimated. Of the AZD1222 recipients, only five to seven were seropositive at baseline.

The chain is built from TRBV3-1 (or the pseudogene TRBV3-2) and TRBJ1-5; D is uncertain. The sample here was peripheral blood, taken on day 0 of AZD1222 vaccination. The TCR originated in an adult in good health. This CDR3 reads CASSTQHSNQPQHF. The CDR3 region has the DNA TGTGCCAGCAGCACACAGCATAGCAATCAGCCCCAGCATTTT.